The present entry profiles one T cell receptor (beta chain) with its context. What it binds is not known. The data belong to a study of cytomegalovirus exposure and HLA in healthy donors. Broader study findings: Rare sequences made up most TCRs, while some public TCRs were found in many donors. With DRB1 most and HLA-C fewest, TCR association rates differed between HLA loci in a later analysis.

Primers for the PCR totalled 60 Vbeta and 13 Jbeta. Authors' processing steps: Later, an analysis found about 77 million unique TCR beta chains, and around 12 million of these were shared. The repertoire was sequenced with immunoSEQ multiplex PCR; TCRdb's copy has only in-frame clones and lacks some. V, J and clone size derive from that table, while D and trimming were established from the DNA sequence. Recorded for this sample: about 77,000 clones. CDR3 length equals 14 residues. Germline CDR1 SGHTA, CDR2 FQGNSA. The V gene lost 4 bases and the J gene lost 4 bases, with 13 bases spanning the gap. This TCR derives from a man between 45 and 60 years old in good health and CMV-seropositive. The sample was PBMCs. The chain combines TRBV7-2 with TRBJ1-2; TRBD1 might be the D (6 bases). The CDR3 DNA sequence: TGTGCCAGCAGCTCCGGAGCAGGGGTCTATGGCTACACCTTC. It codes for CASSSGAGVYGYTF.